Sequencing of this TCR beta chain was carried out in a study of blood T cells in healthy people across ages. About this clonotype itself: Antigen: not known. Its ends do not fully match the called genes, so a read error is possible.

The authors ran a second PCR of 7 to 11 cycles using a sample-barcoded 5' primer and a J-beta primer mix. In TCRdb, the 5' RACE reads were re-called with MiXCR into one record per CDR3 protein. The sample records about 700,000 distinct CDR3 sequences, 32% being singletons. Study-level findings and limits: Unsorted PBMC material precluded a definitive naive versus antigen-experienced comparison.

The receptor comes from a woman older than 75 in good health. The sequenced sample was blood.

The CDR3 spells CASSPASGGFGERYF. DNA for the CDR3: TGCGCCAGCAGCCCTGCTAGCGGGGGGTTCGGTGAGCGGTACTTC. The chain carries TRBV4-1 and TRBJ2-7, with 11 bases matching TRBD2. The CDR3 totals 15 residues. Germline V lookup: CDR1 MGHRA, CDR2 YSYEKL.